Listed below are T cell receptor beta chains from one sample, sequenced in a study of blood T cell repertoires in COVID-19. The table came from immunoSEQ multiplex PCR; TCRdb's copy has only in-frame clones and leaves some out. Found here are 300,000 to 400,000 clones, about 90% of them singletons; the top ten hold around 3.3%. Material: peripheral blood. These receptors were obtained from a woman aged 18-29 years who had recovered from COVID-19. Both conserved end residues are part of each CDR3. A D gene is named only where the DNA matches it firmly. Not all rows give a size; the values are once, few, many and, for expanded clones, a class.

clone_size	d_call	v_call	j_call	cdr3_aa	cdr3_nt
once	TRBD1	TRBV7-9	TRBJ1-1	CASKSTGGRTEAFF	TGTGCCAGCAAATCAACAGGGGGCAGAACTGAAGCTTTCTTT
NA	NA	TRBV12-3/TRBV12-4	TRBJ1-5	CASGQSGPQHF	TGTGCCAGCGGACAGTCGGGACCCCAGCATTTT
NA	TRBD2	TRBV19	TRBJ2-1	CASSISLAGNNEQFF	TGTGCCAGTAGTATATCACTAGCGGGCAACAATGAGCAGTTCTTC
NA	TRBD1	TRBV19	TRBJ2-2	CASSYLDRGPLTGELFF	TGTGCCAGTAGCTATCTGGACAGGGGGCCCCTCACCGGGGAGCTGTTTTTT
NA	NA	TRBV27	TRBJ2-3	CASRGLASDTQYF	TGTGCCAGCAGGGGGCTAGCGTCAGATACGCAGTATTTT
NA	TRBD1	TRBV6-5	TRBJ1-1	CASSYEGQINTEAFF	TGTGCCAGCAGTTACGAGGGACAGATAAACACTGAAGCTTTCTTT
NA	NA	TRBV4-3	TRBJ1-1	CASSQDSTSMNTEAFF	TGCGCCAGCAGCCAAGATTCCACGAGCATGAACACTGAAGCTTTCTTT
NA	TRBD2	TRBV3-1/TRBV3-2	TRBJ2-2	CASSRTSGRAMDGELFF	TGTGCCAGCAGCCGGACTAGCGGGAGGGCTATGGACGGGGAGCTGTTTTTT
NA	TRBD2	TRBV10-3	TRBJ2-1	CAISEFSSGSSRNEQFF	TGTGCCATCAGTGAGTTTAGTAGCGGGAGCTCGAGGAATGAGCAGTTCTTC
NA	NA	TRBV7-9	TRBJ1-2	CASSLGGGGTYGYTF	TGTGCCAGCAGCTTAGGGGGAGGAGGGACCTATGGCTACACCTTC
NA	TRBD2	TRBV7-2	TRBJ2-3	CASSLRLAGGANTDTQYF	TGTGCCAGCAGCTTGAGACTAGCGGGAGGGGCGAACACAGATACGCAGTATTTT
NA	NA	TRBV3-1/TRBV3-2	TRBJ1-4	CASSHAQLGKLFF	TGTGCCAGCAGCCATGCTCAACTTGGAAAACTGTTTTTT
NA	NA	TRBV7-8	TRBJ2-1	CASSPVVTRGDEQFF	TGTGCCAGCAGCCCAGTGGTGACCAGGGGAGATGAGCAGTTCTTC
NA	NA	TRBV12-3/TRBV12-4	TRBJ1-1	CASSFSSRTEAFF	TGTGCCAGCAGTTTTTCTTCTCGTACTGAAGCTTTCTTT
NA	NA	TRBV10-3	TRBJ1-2	CAISGTNNRRYGYTF	TGTGCCATCAGTGGAACTAATAACAGGCGCTATGGCTACACCTTC
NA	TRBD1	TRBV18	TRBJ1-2	CASSPKQGGSGYTF	TGTGCCAGCTCACCAAAGCAGGGGGGTAGCGGCTACACCTTC
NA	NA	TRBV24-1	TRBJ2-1	CATSDFSGDEQFF	TGTGCCACCAGTGATTTTTCAGGGGATGAGCAGTTCTTC
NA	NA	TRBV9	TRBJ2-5	CASSVAFNIRVETQYF	TGTGCCAGCAGCGTAGCTTTCAACATACGGGTCGAGACCCAGTACTTC
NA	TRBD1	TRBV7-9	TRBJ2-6	CASSETGAGANVLTF	TGTGCCAGCAGCGAGACAGGGGCAGGGGCCAACGTCCTGACTTTC
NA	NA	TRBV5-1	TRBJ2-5	CASSLASQETQYF	TGCGCCAGCAGCCTAGCGAGTCAAGAGACCCAGTACTTC
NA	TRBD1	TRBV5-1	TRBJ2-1	CASSLTGGYNEQFF	TGCGCCAGCAGCCTTACAGGGGGCTACAATGAGCAGTTCTTC
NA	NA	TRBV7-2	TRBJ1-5	CAGGMPGSGPQHF	TGTGCCGGAGGGATGCCAGGGTCAGGGCCCCAGCATTTT
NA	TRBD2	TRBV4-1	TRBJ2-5	CASSQGGGQGETQYF	TGCGCCAGCAGCCAAGGCGGGGGGCAGGGAGAGACCCAGTACTTC
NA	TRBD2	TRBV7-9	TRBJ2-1	CASSLLTSGMYNEQFF	TGTGCCAGCAGCCTCCTGACTAGCGGGATGTACAATGAGCAGTTCTTC
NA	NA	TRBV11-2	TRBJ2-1	CASSRGTYNEQFF	TGTGCCAGCAGCCGCGGGACCTACAATGAGCAGTTCTTC
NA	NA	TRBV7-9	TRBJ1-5	CASSLNGPLIWNQPQHF	TGTGCCAGCAGCTTAAACGGTCCCCTTATTTGGAATCAGCCCCAGCATTTT
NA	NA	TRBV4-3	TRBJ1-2	CASSQEKPGLGGYTF	TGCGCCAGCAGCCAGGAAAAACCGGGTCTGGGTGGCTACACCTTC
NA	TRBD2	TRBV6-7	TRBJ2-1	CASARGTSGTNYNEQFF	TGTGCCAGCGCCCGAGGGACTAGCGGGACGAACTACAATGAGCAGTTCTTC
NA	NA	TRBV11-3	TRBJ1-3	CASSPRTVIGSGNTIYF	TGTGCCAGCAGCCCCCGGACAGTCATAGGAAGTGGAAACACCATATATTTT
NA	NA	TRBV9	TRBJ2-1	CASSGGGGGHNEQFF	TGTGCCAGCAGCGGGGGAGGAGGAGGGCACAATGAGCAGTTCTTC
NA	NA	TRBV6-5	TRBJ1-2	CASSYGPYYGYTF	TGTGCCAGCAGTTACGGCCCCTACTATGGCTACACCTTC
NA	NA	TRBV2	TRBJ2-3	CASKDTGSTDTQYF	TGTGCCAGCAAGGATACAGGGTCCACAGATACGCAGTATTTT
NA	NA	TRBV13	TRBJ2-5	CASSLSPGRRGKKDF	TGTGCCAGCAGCTTAAGTCCGGGCAGACGGGGTAAGAAAGACTTC
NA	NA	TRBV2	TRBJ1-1	CASRLVAGPWAFF	TGTGCCAGCAGACTGGTGGCAGGCCCCTGGGCTTTCTTT
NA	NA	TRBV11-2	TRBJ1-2	CASSLSPGAFNYGYTF	TGTGCCAGCAGCTTAAGCCCCGGAGCCTTTAACTATGGCTACACCTTC
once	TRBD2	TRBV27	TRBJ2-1	CASSFLREGRQNEQFF	TGTGCCAGCAGTTTTTTGAGGGAGGGCCGCCAGAATGAGCAGTTCTTC
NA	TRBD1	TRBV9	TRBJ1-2	CASSSESGQPTSSTF	TGTGCCAGCAGCTCGGAGTCGGGACAGCCAACCTCCTCCACCTTC
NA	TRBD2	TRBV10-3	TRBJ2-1	CAISHLPIREDHNEQFF	TGTGCCATCAGTCACCTCCCCATCCGGGAGGATCACAATGAGCAGTTCTTC
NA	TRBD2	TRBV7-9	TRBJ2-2	CASSAGDRELFF	TGTGCCAGCAGCGCGGGAGACCGGGAGCTGTTTTTT
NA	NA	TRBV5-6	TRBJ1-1	CASSIGLTPEAFF	TGTGCCAGCAGCATAGGACTGACCCCTGAAGCTTTCTTT
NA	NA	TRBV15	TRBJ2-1	CATSRDPGSRFNEQFF	TGTGCCACCAGCAGAGATCCCGGGAGTCGTTTCAATGAGCAGTTCTTC
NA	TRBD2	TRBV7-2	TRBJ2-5	CASSSPGLAGPGGETQYF	TGTGCCAGCAGCTCCCCGGGACTAGCGGGACCGGGGGGGGAGACCCAGTACTTC
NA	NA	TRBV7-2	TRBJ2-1	CASSLGIGSSYHEQFF	TGTGCCAGCAGCTTAGGGATCGGGAGCTCCTACCATGAGCAGTTCTTC
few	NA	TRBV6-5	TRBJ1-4	CASRGTFRDEKLFF	TGTGCCAGCAGAGGGACTTTTAGAGATGAAAAACTGTTTTTT
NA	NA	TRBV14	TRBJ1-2	CASSQGANYGYTF	TGTGCCAGCAGCCAAGGAGCAAACTATGGCTACACCTTC